This T cell receptor (beta chain) is from a study of response to subunit inactivated influenza vaccine. TCRdb recomputed calls from the RT-PCR reads with MiXCR, one row per CDR3 protein. The sample includes approximately 480,000 distinct CDR3 sequences, about a tenth of them seen just once. The V gene's germline CDR1 is SEHNR and CDR2 FQNEAQ (reference sequence). CDR3 size: 14 residues. V lost 5 bases and J lost 12; bases outside the gene matches: 12. This clonotype was sampled from a man aged 50 to 60 who received an inactivated influenza vaccine. The J gene is TRBJ2-1, the V gene TRBV7-9, with 8 bases matching TRBD2. The sample consisted of PBMCs from blood, taken about 40 days after vaccination. The CDR3 here is CASSAAGGWVGQFF. The CDR3 nucleotides are TGTGCCAGCAGCGCTGCGGGGGGTTGGGTTGGGCAGTTCTTC.